This TCR beta chain was recovered during a study of cytomegalovirus exposure and HLA in healthy donors. Whole-study findings and limits: According to a later analysis, most TCR beta chains associated with CMV appeared HLA-restricted.

The germline gives CDR1 SGHRS, CDR2 YFSETQ. The CDR3 spans 12 residues. Trimming pared 3 bases from V and 11 bases from J, leaving 14 bases between. Remarks on this clone: The antigen remains undetermined.

The PCR ran on 60 Vbeta and 13 Jbeta primers. The method was immunoSEQ multiplex PCR; TCRdb's version includes in-frame clones alone and lacks a portion of them. The ten top clones account for 5.5% to 7.5%, within a sample of 150,000 to 200,000 clones. The sequence came from a man under 40 in good health and CMV-seronegative. The chain links TRBV5-1 to TRBJ1-1, with D unresolved. Sequenced sample: PBMCs. The CDR3 bases are TGCGCCAGCAGCTCAGACGTGACGGGGGCTTTCTTT. As protein: CASSSDVTGAFF.